These T cell receptor beta chains were read from a single sample in a study of technical replicates of blood from several donors. Repertoires were generated with immunoSEQ multiplex PCR, while TCRdb's copy carries only in-frame clones and drops some. The data show tens of thousands of clones, about 96% seen once. Sequencing used T cells isolated from PBMCs. The source is a human donor in good health. CDR3s include the opening cysteine and the closing phenylalanine or tryptophan. Fields, in order: D gene, clone size, V gene, J gene, CDR3 protein, CDR3 DNA. D genes are given only for firm matches. The size of a clone is reported for some rows only, either as once, few or many, or as a class for expanded clones.

D: .
size: .
V: TRBV7-3
J: TRBJ2-7
CDR3: CASSKGGGRYEQYF
DNA: TGTGCCAGCAGCAAGGGGGGCGGGAGATACGAGCAGTACTTC

D: TRBD2
size: .
V: TRBV19
J: TRBJ2-5
CDR3: CASSTGLAGLQETQYF
DNA: TGTGCCAGTAGTACGGGACTAGCGGGTCTCCAAGAGACCCAGTACTTC

D: .
size: .
V: TRBV2
J: TRBJ2-3
CDR3: CASSDLGAGTIGTDTQYF
DNA: TGTGCCAGCAGTGACCTGGGGGCGGGGACTATCGGCACAGATACGCAGTATTTT

D: TRBD1
size: .
V: TRBV7-2
J: TRBJ1-1
CDR3: CASSFHHGTGVPEAFF
DNA: TGTGCCAGCAGCTTTCACCACGGGACAGGGGTACCTGAAGCTTTCTTT

D: TRBD1
size: .
V: TRBV15
J: TRBJ1-4
CDR3: CATTRDRGTNEKLFF
DNA: TGTGCCACCACGCGGGACAGGGGCACTAATGAAAAACTGTTTTTT

D: .
size: once
V: TRBV30
J: TRBJ1-3
CDR3: CAWNRGLGNTIYF
DNA: TGTGCCTGGAATCGGGGTTTAGGAAACACCATATATTTT

D: TRBD2
size: .
V: TRBV5-6
J: TRBJ2-1
CDR3: CASSFRAGGTYNEQFF
DNA: TGTGCCAGCAGCTTTAGGGCGGGAGGAACCTACAATGAGCAGTTCTTC

D: .
size: .
V: TRBV10-3
J: TRBJ2-2
CDR3: CAISPLVGNTGELFF
DNA: TGTGCCATCAGCCCACTAGTAGGGAACACCGGGGAGCTGTTTTTT

D: TRBD2
size: .
V: TRBV7-2
J: TRBJ2-1
CDR3: CASSLGTSPDEQFF
DNA: TGTGCCAGCAGCTTGGGGACTAGCCCCGATGAGCAGTTCTTC

D: .
size: .
V: TRBV2
J: TRBJ2-7
CDR3: CASSSVWGVNEQYF
DNA: TGTGCCAGCAGCTCCGTTTGGGGGGTCAACGAGCAGTACTTC

D: .
size: .
V: TRBV2
J: TRBJ2-3
CDR3: CASLTTDTQYF
DNA: TGTGCCAGCCTAACTACAGATACGCAGTATTTT

D: .
size: .
V: TRBV30
J: TRBJ1-2
CDR3: CAGPDLGGGYTF
DNA: TGTGCCGGACCGGACTTAGGCGGTGGCTACACCTTC

D: .
size: .
V: TRBV4-1
J: TRBJ1-3
CDR3: CASSQEAGSGNTIYF
DNA: TGCGCCAGCAGCCAAGAAGCAGGATCTGGAAACACCATATATTTT

D: TRBD2
size: once
V: TRBV6-5
J: TRBJ2-1
CDR3: CASSWEGLLNEQFF
DNA: TGTGCCAGCAGTTGGGAGGGCCTATTGAATGAGCAGTTCTTC

D: TRBD1
size: .
V: TRBV7-8
J: TRBJ1-2
CDR3: CASSSGTGDYGYTF
DNA: TGTGCCAGCAGCTCCGGGACAGGGGACTATGGCTACACCTTC

D: .
size: .
V: TRBV19
J: TRBJ2-7
CDR3: CASSDRDYWSYEQYF
DNA: TGTGCCAGTAGTGACCGGGATTATTGGTCCTACGAGCAGTACTTC

D: TRBD2
size: once
V: TRBV5-1
J: TRBJ2-3
CDR3: CASSLLAGETDTQYF
DNA: TGCGCCAGCAGCTTATTAGCGGGAGAAACAGATACGCAGTATTTT

D: .
size: few
V: TRBV11-2
J: TRBJ2-7
CDR3: CASSVLGGPSYEQYF
DNA: TGTGCCAGCAGCGTACTGGGGGGGCCCTCCTACGAGCAGTACTTC

D: TRBD2
size: .
V: TRBV7-3
J: TRBJ2-7
CDR3: CASSLNSDPGLAGNEQYF
DNA: TGTGCCAGCAGCTTAAACTCGGACCCGGGACTAGCTGGCAACGAGCAGTACTTC

D: TRBD2
size: .
V: TRBV11-2
J: TRBJ2-7
CDR3: CASSLDGLAGDEQYF
DNA: TGTGCCAGCAGCTTAGATGGACTAGCGGGAGACGAGCAGTACTTC

D: .
size: .
V: TRBV11-3
J: TRBJ2-3
CDR3: CASSLALPYTDTQYF
DNA: TGTGCCAGCAGCTTAGCACTACCCTACACAGATACGCAGTATTTT

D: TRBD2
size: .
V: TRBV29-1
J: TRBJ2-1
CDR3: CSIRTSGIYEQFF
DNA: TGCAGCATAAGGACTAGCGGGATCTATGAGCAGTTCTTC

D: .
size: .
V: TRBV5-1
J: TRBJ2-1
CDR3: CASSYRDLSDNEQFF
DNA: TGCGCCAGCAGCTACCGGGATCTATCGGACAATGAGCAGTTCTTC

D: .
size: .
V: TRBV2
J: TRBJ1-5
CDR3: CASTSRVGSQPQHF
DNA: TGTGCCAGCACATCCAGGGTCGGGAGTCAGCCCCAGCATTTT

D: TRBD2
size: .
V: TRBV5-6
J: TRBJ2-2
CDR3: CASSLLADTGELFF
DNA: TGTGCCAGCAGCTTGCTAGCGGACACCGGGGAGCTGTTTTTT

D: TRBD2
size: .
V: TRBV5-4
J: TRBJ2-3
CDR3: CASSLGGASGSTDTQYF
DNA: TGTGCCAGCAGCTTGGGTGGGGCTAGCGGGAGCACAGATACGCAGTATTTT

D: TRBD2
size: .
V: TRBV7-8
J: TRBJ2-7
CDR3: CASSLTTGTSGSEQYF
DNA: TGTGCCAGCAGCTTAACTACCGGGACTAGCGGGAGCGAGCAGTACTTC

D: .
size: .
V: TRBV6-6
J: TRBJ2-7
CDR3: CASSFGGISYEQYF
DNA: TGTGCCAGCAGTTTCGGAGGTATTTCCTACGAGCAGTACTTC

D: .
size: .
V: TRBV11-3
J: TRBJ1-2
CDR3: CASSLQGYEWAYGYTF
DNA: TGTGCCAGCAGCTTACAGGGTTATGAATGGGCATATGGCTACACCTTC

D: .
size: .
V: TRBV19
J: TRBJ1-5
CDR3: CASSIGVGGPQHF
DNA: TGTGCCAGTAGTATAGGCGTTGGAGGGCCCCAGCATTTT

D: .
size: once
V: TRBV28
J: TRBJ2-1
CDR3: CASRTSGYNEQFF
DNA: TGTGCCAGCAGGACTAGTGGATACAATGAGCAGTTCTTC

D: TRBD2
size: once
V: TRBV5-1
J: TRBJ2-3
CDR3: CASSPYSGTNTDTQYF
DNA: TGCGCCAGCAGCCCCTATAGCGGGACCAACACAGATACGCAGTATTTT

D: .
size: .
V: TRBV7-9
J: TRBJ1-1
CDR3: CASSFSNTEAFF
DNA: TGTGCCAGCAGCTTCTCGAACACTGAAGCTTTCTTT

D: .
size: .
V: TRBV4-3
J: TRBJ2-7
CDR3: CASSQGRVDAQQYF
DNA: TGCGCCAGCAGCCAAGGTCGGGTTGATGCACAGCAGTACTTC

D: .
size: .
V: TRBV6-1
J: TRBJ1-1
CDR3: CASSAEGWRDTEAFF
DNA: TGTGCCAGCAGTGCCGAGGGTTGGAGGGACACTGAAGCTTTCTTT

D: .
size: once
V: TRBV19
J: TRBJ1-1
CDR3: CASSPLGGTEAFF
DNA: TGTGCCAGCTCGCCCCTAGGGGGCACTGAAGCTTTCTTT

D: .
size: .
V: TRBV27
J: TRBJ2-1
CDR3: CASSLLGLTYNEQFF
DNA: TGTGCCAGCAGTTTACTTGGACTAACCTACAATGAGCAGTTCTTC

D: TRBD1
size: .
V: TRBV29-1
J: TRBJ1-1
CDR3: CSVEDGGQGDGTEAFF
DNA: TGCAGCGTTGAAGATGGAGGACAGGGGGACGGGACTGAAGCTTTCTTT

D: .
size: .
V: TRBV29-1
J: TRBJ1-2
CDR3: CSAHTGGSQGYTF
DNA: TGCAGCGCCCACACGGGGGGGTCACAAGGCTACACCTTC

D: .
size: .
V: TRBV9
J: TRBJ2-1
CDR3: CASSVGGLSSYNEQFF
DNA: TGTGCCAGCAGCGTAGGGGGGCTCAGCTCCTACAATGAGCAGTTCTTC

D: TRBD1
size: .
V: TRBV5-5
J: TRBJ2-5
CDR3: CASSRGTGKETQYF
DNA: TGTGCCAGCAGCCGCGGGACAGGGAAAGAGACCCAGTACTTC

D: .
size: .
V: TRBV5-4
J: TRBJ2-7
CDR3: CASSLQASSYEQYF
DNA: TGTGCCAGCAGCCTTCAGGCGAGCTCCTACGAGCAGTACTTC

D: TRBD2
size: .
V: TRBV14
J: TRBJ2-7
CDR3: CASSPRLAGAYEQYF
DNA: TGTGCCAGCAGCCCCCGACTAGCGGGGGCCTACGAGCAGTACTTC

D: TRBD1
size: .
V: TRBV11-2
J: TRBJ1-1
CDR3: CASSLEGGRDTEAFF
DNA: TGTGCCAGCAGCTTAGAAGGGGGCAGGGACACTGAAGCTTTCTTT

D: .
size: .
V: TRBV10-1
J: TRBJ1-3
CDR3: CASRKPRTVSGNTIYF
DNA: TGCGCCAGCAGAAAACCCCGGACAGTCTCTGGAAACACCATATATTTT

D: .
size: .
V: TRBV2
J: TRBJ2-1
CDR3: CASTPAVGRDEQFF
DNA: TGTGCCAGCACCCCCGCGGTAGGCCGCGATGAGCAGTTCTTC

D: TRBD1
size: .
V: TRBV2
J: TRBJ1-1
CDR3: CASSETRQGQAFF
DNA: TGTGCCAGCAGTGAGACGAGACAGGGTCAAGCTTTCTTT

D: .
size: once
V: TRBV19
J: TRBJ2-1
CDR3: CASSTEWGHEQFF
DNA: TGTGCCAGTAGCACTGAATGGGGCCATGAGCAGTTCTTC

D: .
size: .
V: TRBV11-3
J: TRBJ2-1
CDR3: CASSLDGGWDNEQFF
DNA: TGTGCCAGCAGCTTAGATGGGGGGTGGGACAATGAGCAGTTCTTC

D: .
size: .
V: TRBV30
J: TRBJ2-7
CDR3: CAWTRGPRDHEQYF
DNA: TGTGCCTGGACCAGGGGACCAAGGGACCACGAGCAGTACTTC

D: TRBD1
size: .
V: TRBV5-6
J: TRBJ2-7
CDR3: CASSLAIGTGIMGEQYF
DNA: TGTGCCAGCAGCTTGGCCATTGGGACAGGGATAATGGGAGAGCAGTACTTC

D: .
size: .
V: TRBV4-3
J: TRBJ2-2
CDR3: CASSHPRGHRVWDTGELFF
DNA: TGCGCCAGCAGCCATCCCCGGGGTCACAGGGTTTGGGACACCGGGGAGCTGTTTTTT

D: TRBD2
size: .
V: TRBV29-1
J: TRBJ2-7
CDR3: CSVEDGEGSSYEQYF
DNA: TGCAGCGTTGAAGACGGGGAGGGGTCCTCCTACGAGCAGTACTTC

D: .
size: .
V: TRBV7-6
J: TRBJ2-1
CDR3: CASGNNEQFF
DNA: TGTGCCAGCGGCAACAATGAGCAGTTCTTC

D: TRBD2
size: .
V: TRBV10-3
J: TRBJ2-7
CDR3: CAISASGTSRGEQYF
DNA: TGTGCCATCAGTGCCTCCGGGACTAGCCGCGGCGAGCAGTACTTC